The entry below describes one T cell receptor (beta chain). It has no known antigen specificity. No per-base quality is available; no much larger clone lies one base away. The identical CDR3 is also encoded by other nucleotide sequences in the sample. CDR1 is given as MDHEN and CDR2 as SYDVKM, both from the germline V gene. Including cysteine and phenylalanine, the CDR3 has 12 amino acids. Only the CDR3 part of the read is kept: 36 bases, read in frame from the first base. V drops 9 bases and J drops 1 base, leaving 9 bases in between. Interpreted using the paper, the time point label stands for: baseline before first vaccination. Vaccinee samples came from UK trials COV001 and COV002, including a single-blind randomized controlled phase 2/3 trial of AZD1222 (ChAdOx1 nCoV-19) in healthy adults. For TCRbeta chain sequencing, PBMC samples were collected from trial participants at day 0 and at day 28 after the second dose.

The sample originates from a study of T cell responses to AZD1222 COVID-19 vaccine (dated by TCRdb to about 2021). Study-level background: AZD1222 recipients given second doses at about 4 weeks or at about 12 weeks were pooled, since spike-specific TCR depth and breadth were not found to differ between the two schedules. A total of 230 to 250 trial participants underwent TCR sequencing, of whom about 210 received two doses of AZD1222 and some 25 received two doses of the MenACWY control vaccine. Trial participants were enrolled by age into subgroups of 18-55, 56-69 and 70-plus years, and 148, 28 and 57 TCR-sequenced participants, respectively, were included in these subgroups. Summary of the overall study and its limitations: Participants were mostly white British, with more females than males. The authors suggested clonal diversity may have been underestimated. The 56-69-year group was small, and its depth increase did not reach significance, likely because of low power. Because no day 14 peak-response samples were available, the repertoires could be characterized only after the peak T cell response. Only six or seven AZD1222 recipients were SARS-CoV-2 seropositive at baseline, limiting conclusions about previously exposed vaccinees. The vaccine-associated CD4 TCRs covered the entire spike protein, and the dominant responses fell in regions 160-218 and 743-854. Reportedly, close to half of the unique spike-specific TCRs recognized epitopes lying outside the regions that are mutated in the B.1.351 and B.1.1.7 variants. After two AZD1222 doses, spike-specific TCR breadth and depth were significantly higher than at day 0 and than in MenACWY recipients.

The CDR3 regions of human TCRbeta chains were analyzed by immunosequencing. On the authors' methods: Repertoire TCRs were matched against a reference library of SARS-CoV-2-specific TCRs generated with the MIRA antigen-specificity platform. Breadth was defined as the fraction of unique TCRs that were SARS-CoV-2-associated. Depth was defined as the fraction of total T cells that were SARS-CoV-2-associated. Using the MIRA data, each spike-specific TCR was mapped to the spike region that the TCR reacts to and placed in a CD4 or CD8 class. Log10-transformed breadth and depth values were compared by one-way ANOVA with Sidak's multiple comparisons tests. Not all clones reach the TCRdb copy of this immuneACCESS table, which keeps in-frame sequences only. Checked studies attribute under half of the gap to unresolved V genes and leave the rest unexplained. V, J and clone size were drawn from that table, and D and trimming were deduced from the DNA. In this sample the table shows some 94,000 clones, around nine tenths of which occur a single time. Approximately 11% of the sample goes to the ten largest clones.

The sequencing here drew on peripheral blood, taken on day 0 of AZD1222 vaccination. The chain employs TRBV28 and TRBJ1-2; the D gene is not confidently resolved. The source of this sequence is an adult in good health. The DNA sequence is as follows: TGTGCCAGTGCCGGTAATAACTATGGCTACACCTTC. Translated, it reads CASAGNNYGYTF.